The rows below give T cell receptor beta chains drawn from one sample of a study of blood T cell repertoires in COVID-19. Profiling relied on immunoSEQ multiplex PCR, and the TCRdb table lists in-frame clones only, not all of them. The sample has about 70,000 clones, approximately 85% seen once. The material sequenced was peripheral blood. Source of these receptors: a woman older than 75 with active or convalescent COVID-19. CDR3s include the opening cysteine and the closing phenylalanine or tryptophan. The D gene is left open where the match is weak.

d_gene,v_gene,j_gene,CDR3aa,CDR3nt
NA,TRBV2,TRBJ2-2,CASSEQGTNTGELFF,TGTGCCAGCAGTGAGCAGGGTACGAACACCGGGGAGCTGTTTTTT
TRBD1,TRBV9,TRBJ1-1,CASSVEDRGEAFF,TGTGCCAGCAGCGTAGAGGACAGGGGTGAAGCTTTCTTT
NA,TRBV2,TRBJ2-7,CASRREYEQYF,TGTGCCAGCAGACGGGAGTACGAGCAGTACTTC
NA,TRBV28,TRBJ2-5,CYCPPPGGFIETQYF,TGTTATTGCCCCCCTCCGGGTGGATTTATTGAGACCCAGTACTTC
TRBD1,TRBV6-5,TRBJ2-1,CASRYPGTGVEFF,TGTGCCAGCAGGTACCCCGGGACAGGGGTTGAGTTCTTC
NA,TRBV30,TRBJ2-7,CASYWTHTYEQYF,TGTGCCTCGTACTGGACTCACACCTACGAGCAGTACTTC
TRBD2,TRBV6-4,TRBJ2-7,CASRETGTRSLSRFYEQYF,TGTGCCAGCAGAGAAACCGGGACTAGATCATTATCTCGGTTCTACGAGCAGTACTTC
NA,TRBV12-3/TRBV12-4,TRBJ1-2,CASGWGGGSGYTF,TGTGCCAGCGGTTGGGGGGGCGGCTCTGGCTACACCTTC
NA,TRBV6-5,TRBJ2-7,CASRRFMEGSYEQYF,TGTGCCAGCAGAAGATTTATGGAGGGCAGCTACGAGCAGTACTTC
TRBD1,TRBV7-8,TRBJ2-5,CASSQNQGAGETQYF,TGTGCCAGCAGCCAAAATCAGGGGGCCGGGGAGACCCAGTACTTC
NA,TRBV19,TRBJ1-2,CASRAWGDDYGYTF,TGTGCCAGTAGGGCCTGGGGCGATGACTATGGCTACACCTTC
NA,TRBV5-1,TRBJ2-5,CASSVNREETQYF,TGCGCCAGCAGCGTGAACAGGGAGGAGACCCAGTACTTC